This is a list of T cell receptor beta chains from one sample in a study of Ad26.COV2.S vaccination and SARS-CoV-2 variants. Sequencing used immunoSEQ multiplex PCR; TCRdb keeps in-frame clones, though not all of them. This sample yields 250,000 or so clones, of which around 88% are seen a single time; just under 3% belongs to the top ten. Sequenced material: peripheral blood, taken in a trial of Ad26.COV2.S vaccine versus placebo. The receptors here all came from a person aged 18-60 years who received the Ad26.COV2.S COVID-19 vaccine or a placebo. CDR3s include the opening cysteine and the closing phenylalanine or tryptophan. D genes are given only for firm matches. Not every row has a clone size; where given, it reads once, few, many or a size class.

clone size: -
V gene: TRBV7-9
D gene: TRBD1
J gene: TRBJ2-7
CDR3 protein: CASSLVVVTGVNSYEQYF
CDR3 DNA: TGTGCCAGCAGCTTAGTAGTGGTGACAGGGGTCAACTCCTACGAGCAGTACTTC

clone size: -
V gene: TRBV5-4
D gene: TRBD2
J gene: TRBJ2-7
CDR3 protein: CASSLGGLAGIYEQYF
CDR3 DNA: TGTGCCAGCAGCTTGGGGGGACTAGCGGGTATATACGAGCAGTACTTC

clone size: -
V gene: TRBV4-3
D gene: -
J gene: TRBJ1-1
CDR3 protein: CASSQDLSTEAFF
CDR3 DNA: TGCGCCAGCAGCCAAGACCTGAGCACTGAAGCTTTCTTT

clone size: -
V gene: TRBV7-9
D gene: -
J gene: TRBJ1-3
CDR3 protein: CASSFRERNTIYF
CDR3 DNA: TGTGCCAGCAGCTTCAGGGAAAGAAACACCATATATTTT

clone size: -
V gene: TRBV6-2/TRBV6-3
D gene: -
J gene: TRBJ1-1
CDR3 protein: CASSYLFGPTEAFF
CDR3 DNA: TGTGCCAGCAGTTACTTGTTCGGGCCGACTGAAGCTTTCTTT

clone size: -
V gene: TRBV5-1
D gene: TRBD1
J gene: TRBJ2-1
CDR3 protein: CASSLAQGASYNEQFF
CDR3 DNA: TGCGCCAGCAGCTTGGCCCAGGGGGCCTCCTACAATGAGCAGTTCTTC

clone size: -
V gene: TRBV7-2
D gene: -
J gene: TRBJ2-5
CDR3 protein: CAGQTDQETQYF
CDR3 DNA: TGTGCGGGCCAGACAGACCAAGAGACCCAGTACTTC

clone size: -
V gene: TRBV6-1
D gene: -
J gene: TRBJ2-3
CDR3 protein: CASSGDGLSFQDTQYF
CDR3 DNA: TGTGCCAGCAGTGGCGATGGACTTTCGTTTCAAGATACGCAGTATTTT

clone size: -
V gene: TRBV14
D gene: TRBD1
J gene: TRBJ2-7
CDR3 protein: CASSQGQGDFYEQYF
CDR3 DNA: TGTGCCAGCAGCCAAGGACAGGGGGATTTTTACGAGCAGTACTTC

clone size: once
V gene: TRBV10-3
D gene: -
J gene: TRBJ1-3
CDR3 protein: CAIRQAISGNTIYF
CDR3 DNA: TGTGCCATCAGACAGGCGATCTCTGGAAACACCATATATTTT

clone size: -
V gene: TRBV2
D gene: -
J gene: TRBJ1-5
CDR3 protein: CASRDGQFNQPQHF
CDR3 DNA: TGTGCCAGCAGAGACGGACAGTTTAATCAGCCCCAGCATTTT

clone size: -
V gene: TRBV30
D gene: -
J gene: TRBJ2-7
CDR3 protein: CAWNFGYEQYF
CDR3 DNA: TGTGCCTGGAACTTCGGTTACGAGCAGTACTTC

clone size: once
V gene: TRBV2
D gene: TRBD2
J gene: TRBJ2-3
CDR3 protein: CASSETHGTSGDPTQYF
CDR3 DNA: TGTGCCAGCAGTGAAACGCACGGGACTAGCGGAGACCCAACGCAGTATTTT

clone size: -
V gene: TRBV6-5
D gene: TRBD2
J gene: TRBJ2-7
CDR3 protein: CASSLAGPPYEQYF
CDR3 DNA: TGTGCCAGCAGTCTAGCGGGACCTCCCTACGAGCAGTACTTC

clone size: once
V gene: TRBV30
D gene: -
J gene: TRBJ1-1
CDR3 protein: CAWSTQEYTEAFF
CDR3 DNA: TGTGCCTGGAGTACACAGGAGTACACTGAAGCTTTCTTT

clone size: -
V gene: TRBV6-5
D gene: TRBD1
J gene: TRBJ1-1
CDR3 protein: CASSYSGQWTEAFF
CDR3 DNA: TGTGCCAGCAGTTACTCGGGACAGTGGACTGAAGCTTTCTTT

clone size: -
V gene: TRBV19
D gene: TRBD1
J gene: TRBJ1-4
CDR3 protein: CASNPTTGGGEKLFF
CDR3 DNA: TGTGCCAGTAACCCTACGACAGGGGGCGGCGAAAAACTGTTTTTT

clone size: once
V gene: TRBV10-3
D gene: -
J gene: TRBJ2-2
CDR3 protein: CAISPSQGIGGELFF
CDR3 DNA: TGTGCCATCAGTCCCTCGCAGGGGATCGGCGGGGAGCTGTTTTTT

clone size: -
V gene: TRBV5-1
D gene: -
J gene: TRBJ2-2
CDR3 protein: CASGQTGTYTGELFF
CDR3 DNA: TGCGCCAGCGGACAAACCGGGACATATACCGGGGAGCTGTTTTTT

clone size: -
V gene: TRBV27
D gene: -
J gene: TRBJ2-2
CDR3 protein: CASSLFASSNTGELFF
CDR3 DNA: TGTGCCAGCAGTTTATTCGCGTCGTCGAACACCGGGGAGCTGTTTTTT

clone size: -
V gene: TRBV3-1/TRBV3-2
D gene: -
J gene: TRBJ1-1
CDR3 protein: CASSRGTPKNTEAFF
CDR3 DNA: TGTGCCAGCAGCCGAGGGACGCCGAAGAACACTGAAGCTTTCTTT

clone size: -
V gene: TRBV24-1
D gene: -
J gene: TRBJ2-1
CDR3 protein: CATSDSTGNEQFF
CDR3 DNA: TGTGCCACCAGTGATTCGACAGGCAATGAGCAGTTCTTC

clone size: -
V gene: TRBV6-5
D gene: TRBD1
J gene: TRBJ1-5
CDR3 protein: CASRSGQGDQPQHF
CDR3 DNA: TGTGCCAGCAGATCCGGACAGGGCGATCAGCCCCAGCATTTT